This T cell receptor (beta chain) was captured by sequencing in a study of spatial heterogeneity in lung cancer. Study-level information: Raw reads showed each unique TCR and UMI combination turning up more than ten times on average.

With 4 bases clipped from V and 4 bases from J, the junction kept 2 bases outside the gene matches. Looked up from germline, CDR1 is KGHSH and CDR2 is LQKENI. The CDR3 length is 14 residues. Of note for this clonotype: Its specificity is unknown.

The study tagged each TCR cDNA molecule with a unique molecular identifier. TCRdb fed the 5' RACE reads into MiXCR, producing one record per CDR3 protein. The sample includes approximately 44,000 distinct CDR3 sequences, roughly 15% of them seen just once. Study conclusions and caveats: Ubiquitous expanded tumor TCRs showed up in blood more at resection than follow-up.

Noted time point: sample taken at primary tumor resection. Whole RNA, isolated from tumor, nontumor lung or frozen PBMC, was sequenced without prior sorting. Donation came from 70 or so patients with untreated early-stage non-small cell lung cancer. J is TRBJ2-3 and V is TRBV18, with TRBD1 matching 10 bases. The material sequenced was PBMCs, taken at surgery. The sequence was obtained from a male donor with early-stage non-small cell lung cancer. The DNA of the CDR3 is TGTGCCAGCTCACGGGGGACAGGGGCAGATACGCAGTATTTT. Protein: CASSRGTGADTQYF.